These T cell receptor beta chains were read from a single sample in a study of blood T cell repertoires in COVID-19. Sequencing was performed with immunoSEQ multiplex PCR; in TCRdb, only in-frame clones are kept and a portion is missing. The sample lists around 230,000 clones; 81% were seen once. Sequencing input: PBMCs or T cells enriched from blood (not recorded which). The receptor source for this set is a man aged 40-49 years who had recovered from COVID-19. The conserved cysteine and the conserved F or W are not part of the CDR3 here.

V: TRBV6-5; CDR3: ASRREEDHRPQH
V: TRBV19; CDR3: ASSPGTGRNTEAF
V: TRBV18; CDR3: ASSPPSGANVLT
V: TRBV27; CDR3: ASSPIRGALKTEAF
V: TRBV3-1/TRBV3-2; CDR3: ASSQEGLASSKRGEQF
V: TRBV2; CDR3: ASSGGQGYNSPLH
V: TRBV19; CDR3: ASSSTSGGLYEQY
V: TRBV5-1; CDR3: ASSRTGDNYGYT
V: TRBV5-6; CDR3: ASSRRTGSTEKLF
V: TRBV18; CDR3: ASSPRTTSGGTEQY